The rows below give T cell receptor beta chains drawn from one sample of a study of blood T cell repertoires in COVID-19. TCRdb's copy holds only in-frame clones and misses some; the assay was immunoSEQ multiplex PCR. The sample carries about 190,000 clones, less than 85% recorded once. Sequencing was carried out using PBMCs or T cells enriched from blood (not recorded which). The receptor source for this set is a woman in her sixties or seventies with acute COVID-19. CDR3s include the opening cysteine and the closing phenylalanine or tryptophan. D genes are given only for firm matches. Expanded clones get a size class; other rows say once, few or many, or leave the size out.

V gene: TRBV30
clone size: NA
D gene: NA
J gene: TRBJ1-1
CDR3 protein: CACETGTLFLHTEAFF
CDR3 DNA: TGTGCCTGCGAGACGGGTACCCTGTTCCTTCACACTGAAGCTTTCTTT

V gene: TRBV27
clone size: few
D gene: TRBD2
J gene: TRBJ2-1
CDR3 protein: CASSPSGRKNEQFF
CDR3 DNA: TGTGCCAGCAGTCCTAGCGGGAGGAAGAATGAGCAGTTCTTC

V gene: TRBV24-1
clone size: NA
D gene: TRBD2
J gene: TRBJ2-1
CDR3 protein: CATSETSGRYNEQFF
CDR3 DNA: TGTGCCACCAGTGAAACTAGCGGGAGGTACAATGAGCAGTTCTTC

V gene: TRBV6-5
clone size: NA
D gene: NA
J gene: TRBJ1-1
CDR3 protein: CASLENLNTEAFF
CDR3 DNA: TGTGCCAGTCTGGAGAATTTGAACACTGAAGCTTTCTTT

V gene: TRBV6-5
clone size: NA
D gene: TRBD1
J gene: TRBJ1-2
CDR3 protein: CASSNTGDYGYTF
CDR3 DNA: TGTGCCAGCAGTAATACAGGGGATTATGGCTACACCTTC

V gene: TRBV3-1/TRBV3-2
clone size: NA
D gene: NA
J gene: TRBJ1-2
CDR3 protein: CASSQGAGGPYGYTF
CDR3 DNA: TGTGCCAGCAGCCAAGGGGCCGGCGGGCCCTATGGCTACACCTTC

V gene: TRBV7-2
clone size: NA
D gene: NA
J gene: TRBJ1-2
CDR3 protein: CASSLGQVYGYTF
CDR3 DNA: TGTGCCAGCAGCTTAGGACAGGTCTATGGCTACACCTTC

V gene: TRBV4-2
clone size: NA
D gene: NA
J gene: TRBJ2-3
CDR3 protein: CASSLGGGGNTQYF
CDR3 DNA: TGTGCCAGCAGCCTAGGGGGGGGCGGAAATACGCAGTATTTT

V gene: TRBV18
clone size: NA
D gene: NA
J gene: TRBJ1-5
CDR3 protein: CASSAGAGDQPQHF
CDR3 DNA: TGTGCCAGCTCGGCAGGGGCGGGTGATCAGCCCCAGCATTTT

V gene: TRBV6-5
clone size: NA
D gene: NA
J gene: TRBJ1-3
CDR3 protein: CASSYSTGFSGNTIYF
CDR3 DNA: TGTGCCAGCAGTTACTCGACGGGGTTTAGCGGAAACACCATATATTTT

V gene: TRBV2
clone size: NA
D gene: NA
J gene: TRBJ2-4
CDR3 protein: CASNTEALAKNIQYF
CDR3 DNA: TGTGCCAGCAACACGGAGGCGCTAGCCAAAAACATTCAGTACTTC

V gene: TRBV18
clone size: NA
D gene: TRBD1
J gene: TRBJ1-2
CDR3 protein: CASSEDRDDGYTF
CDR3 DNA: TGTGCCAGCTCAGAAGACAGGGATGATGGCTACACCTTC

V gene: TRBV7-7
clone size: NA
D gene: NA
J gene: TRBJ2-2
CDR3 protein: CASSPLAGRRTGELFF
CDR3 DNA: TGTGCCAGCAGCCCCCTGGCGGGACGGAGAACCGGGGAGCTGTTTTTT

V gene: TRBV9
clone size: NA
D gene: NA
J gene: TRBJ1-4
CDR3 protein: CASGGGPQGTNEKLFF
CDR3 DNA: TGTGCCAGCGGGGGGGGACCTCAAGGGACTAATGAAAAACTGTTTTTT

V gene: TRBV30
clone size: NA
D gene: NA
J gene: TRBJ1-1
CDR3 protein: CAWSEGGPEAFF
CDR3 DNA: TGTGCCTGGAGCGAGGGCGGGCCCGAAGCTTTCTTT

V gene: TRBV7-2
clone size: NA
D gene: NA
J gene: TRBJ1-2
CDR3 protein: CASSSDFYGYTF
CDR3 DNA: TGTGCCAGCAGCTCCGACTTTTATGGCTACACCTTC

V gene: TRBV4-1
clone size: NA
D gene: TRBD2
J gene: TRBJ2-2
CDR3 protein: CASSHNSAGGSWAGELFF
CDR3 DNA: TGCGCCAGCAGCCATAACTCAGCGGGGGGCTCGTGGGCCGGGGAGCTGTTTTTT

V gene: TRBV5-6
clone size: NA
D gene: NA
J gene: TRBJ1-2
CDR3 protein: CASSQRPAPGYTF
CDR3 DNA: TGTGCCAGCAGCCAGCGGCCCGCTCCGGGCTACACCTTC

V gene: TRBV18
clone size: few
D gene: NA
J gene: TRBJ2-1
CDR3 protein: CASSPFSGTDKQFF
CDR3 DNA: TGTGCCAGCTCACCATTCAGTGGCACCGATAAGCAGTTCTTC

V gene: TRBV7-8
clone size: few
D gene: TRBD1
J gene: TRBJ1-2
CDR3 protein: CASSLGTGGGYTF
CDR3 DNA: TGTGCCAGCAGCTTAGGAACAGGGGGAGGCTACACCTTC

V gene: TRBV6-6
clone size: NA
D gene: NA
J gene: TRBJ2-1
CDR3 protein: CASSYSGNEQFF
CDR3 DNA: TGTGCCAGCAGTTACAGCGGGAATGAGCAGTTCTTC

V gene: TRBV2
clone size: NA
D gene: NA
J gene: TRBJ1-5
CDR3 protein: CASGGSSWQPQHF
CDR3 DNA: TGTGCCAGCGGGGGGTCGAGTTGGCAGCCCCAGCATTTT

V gene: TRBV6-4
clone size: few
D gene: TRBD1
J gene: TRBJ1-1
CDR3 protein: CASSATGWTGEAFF
CDR3 DNA: TGTGCCAGCAGCGCGACAGGGTGGACGGGTGAAGCTTTCTTT

V gene: TRBV12-3/TRBV12-4
clone size: NA
D gene: NA
J gene: TRBJ1-5
CDR3 protein: CASSPGNQPQHF
CDR3 DNA: TGTGCCAGCAGCCCAGGGAATCAGCCCCAGCATTTT

V gene: TRBV11-2
clone size: NA
D gene: TRBD2
J gene: TRBJ2-7
CDR3 protein: CASSVSSGSPSYEQYF
CDR3 DNA: TGTGCCAGCAGCGTAAGTAGCGGGAGCCCTTCCTACGAGCAGTACTTC

V gene: TRBV7-9
clone size: NA
D gene: NA
J gene: TRBJ1-2
CDR3 protein: CASSLVSGDGYTF
CDR3 DNA: TGTGCCAGCAGCTTAGTTTCGGGGGATGGCTACACCTTC

V gene: TRBV9
clone size: NA
D gene: TRBD2
J gene: TRBJ2-1
CDR3 protein: CASGRVAGVAGSEQFF
CDR3 DNA: TGTGCCAGCGGTCGGGTAGCGGGGGTGGCCGGGAGTGAGCAGTTCTTC

V gene: TRBV5-4
clone size: NA
D gene: TRBD1
J gene: TRBJ1-2
CDR3 protein: CASSLTGGYYGYTF
CDR3 DNA: TGTGCCAGCAGCTTAACAGGGGGGTACTATGGCTACACCTTC

V gene: TRBV2
clone size: NA
D gene: NA
J gene: TRBJ2-1
CDR3 protein: CASSEPGIYNEQFF
CDR3 DNA: TGTGCCAGCAGTGAGCCGGGTATCTACAATGAGCAGTTCTTC

V gene: TRBV19
clone size: NA
D gene: NA
J gene: TRBJ2-1
CDR3 protein: CASSIRANRATYNEQFF
CDR3 DNA: TGTGCCAGTAGTATCCGGGCAAACAGGGCGACCTACAATGAGCAGTTCTTC

V gene: TRBV7-9
clone size: NA
D gene: NA
J gene: TRBJ2-5
CDR3 protein: CASSLGAIQETQYF
CDR3 DNA: TGTGCCAGCAGCTTAGGGGCCATTCAAGAGACCCAGTACTTC

V gene: TRBV24-1
clone size: few
D gene: NA
J gene: TRBJ1-1
CDR3 protein: CATSSGAGAFF
CDR3 DNA: TGTGCCACCAGTAGCGGGGCGGGAGCTTTCTTT

V gene: TRBV4-3
clone size: NA
D gene: NA
J gene: TRBJ1-5
CDR3 protein: CASSQESGYQPQHF
CDR3 DNA: TGCGCCAGCAGCCAAGAATCCGGGTATCAGCCCCAGCATTTT

V gene: TRBV7-2
clone size: NA
D gene: NA
J gene: TRBJ2-2
CDR3 protein: CASSPRGSHGELFF
CDR3 DNA: TGTGCCAGCAGCCCCAGGGGAAGTCACGGGGAGCTGTTTTTT

V gene: TRBV19
clone size: NA
D gene: NA
J gene: TRBJ1-2
CDR3 protein: CASSIGQSNYGYTF
CDR3 DNA: TGTGCCAGTAGTATAGGTCAGTCCAACTATGGCTACACCTTC

V gene: TRBV11-2
clone size: many
D gene: NA
J gene: TRBJ1-6
CDR3 protein: CASSLVRGYNSPLHF
CDR3 DNA: TGTGCCAGCAGCTTAGTGCGGGGTTATAATTCACCCCTCCACTTT

V gene: TRBV12-3/TRBV12-4
clone size: once
D gene: NA
J gene: TRBJ1-1
CDR3 protein: CASRLTGNRAFF
CDR3 DNA: TGTGCCAGCAGATTAACAGGGAACAGAGCTTTCTTT

V gene: TRBV7-9
clone size: NA
D gene: NA
J gene: TRBJ1-5
CDR3 protein: CASSLNAQGSGTQHF
CDR3 DNA: TGTGCCAGCAGCTTAAACGCTCAGGGCTCAGGGACCCAGCATTTT

V gene: TRBV28
clone size: NA
D gene: NA
J gene: TRBJ1-4
CDR3 protein: CASSLTRSEKLFF
CDR3 DNA: TGTGCCAGCAGTTTAACCAGGTCGGAAAAACTGTTTTTT